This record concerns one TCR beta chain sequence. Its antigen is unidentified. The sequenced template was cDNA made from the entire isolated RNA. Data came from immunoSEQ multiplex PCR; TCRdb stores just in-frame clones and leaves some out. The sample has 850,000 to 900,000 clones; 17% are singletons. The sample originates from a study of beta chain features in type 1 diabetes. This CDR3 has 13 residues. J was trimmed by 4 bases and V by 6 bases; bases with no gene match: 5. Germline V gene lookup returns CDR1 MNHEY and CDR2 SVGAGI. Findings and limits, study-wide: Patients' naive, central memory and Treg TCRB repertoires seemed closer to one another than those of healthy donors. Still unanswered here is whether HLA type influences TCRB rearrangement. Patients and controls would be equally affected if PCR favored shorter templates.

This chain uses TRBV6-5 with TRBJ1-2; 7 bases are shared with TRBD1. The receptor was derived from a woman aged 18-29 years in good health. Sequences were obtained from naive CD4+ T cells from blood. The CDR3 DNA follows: TGTGCCAGCAGCACGACAGGGTTCTATGGCTACACCTTC. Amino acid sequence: CASSTTGFYGYTF.